This T cell receptor (beta chain) was captured in a study of blood T cells in healthy people across ages. Study results and limitations: Any changes in expanded clonotypes were possibly confounded, as donor CMV status remained unknown.

Trimming left V 4 bases short and J 7 bases short, with 11 bases between. In germline, CDR1 is DFQATT, CDR2 SNEGSKA (reference sequence). This CDR3 spans 13 amino acids. The sample holds many counts of this clonotype. What it binds is unknown. A second about 7 to 11 cycle PCR used barcoded and J-beta primers. Tags on each cDNA molecule came from a template-switch adaptor with 12 random nucleotides. TCRdb re-derived calls from the 5' RACE reads in MiXCR, one entry per CDR3 protein. The sample has around 800,000 distinct CDR3 sequences; around half are singletons. Sample: blood. The receptor was derived from an older man in good health. The chain is built from TRBV20-1 and TRBJ1-6; no clear D. The CDR3, as DNA: TGCAGTGCTAATCTGGCAGGAAATTCACCCCTCCACTTT. It encodes CSANLAGNSPLHF.